The 3 T cell receptor beta chains listed next were all sequenced from one sample in a study of monozygotic twins with inflammatory bowel disease. TCRdb reprocessed the 5' RACE reads and stores each CDR3 protein as one record, lacking DNA. The sample shows just over 300,000 distinct CDR3 sequences, and roughly 5.2% sits with its ten largest clones. The sequenced sample was blood. Receptors were obtained from a human donor with ulcerative colitis or Crohn's disease, or a healthy co-twin of an affected twin (not recorded which).

The chain couples TRBV6-2 or TRBV6-3 to TRBJ1-5; TCRdb returns TRBD1, unconfirmable since there is no DNA. The germline gives CDR1 MNHEY, CDR2 SVGEGT. This CDR3 is built from 19 residues. CDR3 residues: CASSYSRTGLLDGNQPQHF.

The J gene is TRBJ1-2, the V gene TRBV5-1. CDR3 size: 12 residues. Germline CDR1 is SGHRS and CDR2 is YFSETQ. The CDR3 spells CASSLSEFGYTF.

The chain is built from TRBV7-2 and TRBJ2-4. Germline V gene sequence: CDR1 SGHTA, CDR2 FQGNSA. This CDR3 is built from 16 residues. CDR3 sequence reads: CASSLALSLAKNIQYF.